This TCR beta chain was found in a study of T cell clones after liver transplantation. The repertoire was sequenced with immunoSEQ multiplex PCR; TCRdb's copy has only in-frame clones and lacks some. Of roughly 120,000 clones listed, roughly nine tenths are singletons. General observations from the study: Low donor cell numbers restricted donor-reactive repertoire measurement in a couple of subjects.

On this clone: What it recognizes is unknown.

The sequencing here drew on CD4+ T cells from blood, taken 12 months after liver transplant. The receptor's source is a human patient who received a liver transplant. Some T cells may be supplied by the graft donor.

The CDR3 coding sequence is TGTGCCAGCAGCTTAAAGGGAGGGGTCTACGAGCAGTACTTC. The encoded protein is CASSLKGGVYEQYF. V is TRBV7-2 and J is TRBJ2-7, with 7 bases that match TRBD2. Germline V CDR1 and CDR2: SGHTA, FQGNSA. The trim removed 2 bases at V and 3 bases at J, leaving 4 bases unmatched. CDR3 length: 14 amino acids.